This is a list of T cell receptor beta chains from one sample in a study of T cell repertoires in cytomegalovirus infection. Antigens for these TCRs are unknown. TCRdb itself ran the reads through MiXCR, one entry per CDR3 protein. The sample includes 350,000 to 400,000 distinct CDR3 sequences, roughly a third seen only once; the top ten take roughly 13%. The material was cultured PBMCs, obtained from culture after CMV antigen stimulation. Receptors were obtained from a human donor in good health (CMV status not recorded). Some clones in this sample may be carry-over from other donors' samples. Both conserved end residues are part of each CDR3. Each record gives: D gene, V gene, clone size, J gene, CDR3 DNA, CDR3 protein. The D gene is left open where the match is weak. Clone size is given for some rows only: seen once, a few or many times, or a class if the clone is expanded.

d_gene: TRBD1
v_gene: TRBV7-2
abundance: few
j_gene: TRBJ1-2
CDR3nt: TGTGCCAGCAGCTCCCGACAGGGAGACTATGGCTACACCTTC
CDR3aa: CASSSRQGDYGYTF

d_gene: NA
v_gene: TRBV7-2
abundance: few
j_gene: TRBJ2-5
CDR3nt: TGTGCCAGCAGATACTCGGAGAAGACCCAGTACTTC
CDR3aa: CASRYSEKTQYF

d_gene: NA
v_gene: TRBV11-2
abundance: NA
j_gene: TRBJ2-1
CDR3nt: TGTGTCAGCAGCCCAGGGCTAGCGACCAATGAGCAGTTCTTC
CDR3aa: CVSSPGLATNEQFF

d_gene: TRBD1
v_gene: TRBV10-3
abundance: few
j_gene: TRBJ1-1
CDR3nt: TGTGCCATCAGTCCTCAGACAGGGGGGTTAGGCACTGAAGCTTTCTTT
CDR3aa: CAISPQTGGLGTEAFF

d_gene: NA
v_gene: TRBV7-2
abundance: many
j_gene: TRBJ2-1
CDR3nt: TGTGCCAGCAGCTTAGAGTTCTCCTCCTACAATGAGCAGTTCTTC
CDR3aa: CASSLEFSSYNEQFF

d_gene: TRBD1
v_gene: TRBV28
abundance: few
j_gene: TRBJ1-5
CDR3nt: TGTGCCAGCAGTTTACCCCAGGGGGGGGATCAGCCCCAGCATTTT
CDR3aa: CASSLPQGGDQPQHF

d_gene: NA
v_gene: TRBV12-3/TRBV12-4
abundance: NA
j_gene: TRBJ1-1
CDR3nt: TGTGCCAGCAGGGGGCCCGCCTGGGGCGTTACTGAAGCTTTCTTT
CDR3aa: CASRGPAWGVTEAFF

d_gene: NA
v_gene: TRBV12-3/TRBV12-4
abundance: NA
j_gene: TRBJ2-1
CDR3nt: TGTGCCAGCAGTTTCGGGCGGAGCTCCTACAATGAGCAGTTCTTC
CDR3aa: CASSFGRSSYNEQFF

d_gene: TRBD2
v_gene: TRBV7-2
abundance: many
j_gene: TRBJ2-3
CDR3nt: TGTGCCAGCAGCCCCCGGCAGGCTAGCGGGGTCAGCACAGATACGCAGTATTTT
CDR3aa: CASSPRQASGVSTDTQYF

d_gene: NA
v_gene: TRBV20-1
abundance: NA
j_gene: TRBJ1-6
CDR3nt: TGCAGTGCCTTCCTTACAGGGTTAAATTCACCCCTCCACTTT
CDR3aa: CSAFLTGLNSPLHF

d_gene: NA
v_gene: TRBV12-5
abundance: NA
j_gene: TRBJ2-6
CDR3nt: TGTGCTAGTGGTTTGGTACTGAGGGCTGGGGCCAACGTCCTGACTTTC
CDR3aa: CASGLVLRAGANVLTF

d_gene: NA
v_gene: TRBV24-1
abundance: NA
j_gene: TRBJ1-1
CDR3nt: TGTGCCACCAGTGACCCCACCGGGACGGATGAAGCTTTCTTT
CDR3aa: CATSDPTGTDEAFF

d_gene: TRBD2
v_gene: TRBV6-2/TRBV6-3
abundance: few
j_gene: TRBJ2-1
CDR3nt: TGTGCCAGCAGCTCTGGGTCTAGCGGCTCCTACAATGAGCAGTTCTTC
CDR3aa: CASSSGSSGSYNEQFF

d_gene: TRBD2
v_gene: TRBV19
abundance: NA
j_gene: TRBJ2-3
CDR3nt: TGTGCCAGTAGTACGACTAGCGGGAGTACTAGCACAGATACGCAGTATTTT
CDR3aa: CASSTTSGSTSTDTQYF

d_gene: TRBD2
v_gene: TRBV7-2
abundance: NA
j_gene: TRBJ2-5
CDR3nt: TGTGCCAGCAGCTCTAGCGGGAACAGGGATAAAGAGACCCAGTACTTC
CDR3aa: CASSSSGNRDKETQYF

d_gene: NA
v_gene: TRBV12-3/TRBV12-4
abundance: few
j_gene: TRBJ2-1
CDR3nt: TGTGCCAGCAGTTTAGCCCACTCTAGGCTTGCCAATGAGCAGTTCTTC
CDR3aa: CASSLAHSRLANEQFF

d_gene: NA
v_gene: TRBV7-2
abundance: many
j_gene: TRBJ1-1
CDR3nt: TGTGCCAGCAGCCTCGGGAAGTCCACTGAAGCTTTCTTT
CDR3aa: CASSLGKSTEAFF

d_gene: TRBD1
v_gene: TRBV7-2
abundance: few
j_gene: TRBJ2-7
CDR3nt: TGTGCCAGCAGCTTCACAGGGGGCAACTACGAGCAGTACTTC
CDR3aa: CASSFTGGNYEQYF

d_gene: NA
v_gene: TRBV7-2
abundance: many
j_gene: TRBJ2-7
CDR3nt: TGTGCCAGCAGCTCCCAGGACTATACCTACGAGCAGTACTTC
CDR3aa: CASSSQDYTYEQYF

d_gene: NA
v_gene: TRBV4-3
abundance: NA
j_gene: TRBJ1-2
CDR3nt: TGCGCCAGCAGCCAAGATGCAGGGGAAGCCTATGGCTACACCTTC
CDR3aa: CASSQDAGEAYGYTF

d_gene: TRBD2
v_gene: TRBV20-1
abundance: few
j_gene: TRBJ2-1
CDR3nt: TGCAATATTAGCGGGATTAAGGATGAGCAGTTCTTC
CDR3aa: CNISGIKDEQFF

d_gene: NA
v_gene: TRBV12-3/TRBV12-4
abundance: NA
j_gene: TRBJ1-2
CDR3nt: TGTGCCAGCAGTTCAGGGGTTGGGCCCCGAAGGAACTATGGCTACACCTTC
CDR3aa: CASSSGVGPRRNYGYTF

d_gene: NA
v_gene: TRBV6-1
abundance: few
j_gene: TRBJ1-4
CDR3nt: TGTGCCAGCCAGACGGCCGCAACTAATGAAAAACTGTTTTTT
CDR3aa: CASQTAATNEKLFF

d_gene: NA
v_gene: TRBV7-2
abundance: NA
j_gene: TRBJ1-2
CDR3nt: TGTGCCAGCAGCTTAGTTAGGGAGTCCGCTTGGGGCTACACCTTC
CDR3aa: CASSLVRESAWGYTF

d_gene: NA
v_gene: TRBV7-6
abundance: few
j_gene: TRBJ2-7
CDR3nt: TGTGCCAGCAGCTCCGATGGAGAGCTGGGTTTTTCCTACGAGCAGTACTTC
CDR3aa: CASSSDGELGFSYEQYF

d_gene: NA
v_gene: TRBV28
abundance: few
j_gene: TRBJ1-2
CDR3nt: TGTGCCAGCACCCTGCGGGGGGTCGGTGGGGGCTACACCTTC
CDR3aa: CASTLRGVGGGYTF

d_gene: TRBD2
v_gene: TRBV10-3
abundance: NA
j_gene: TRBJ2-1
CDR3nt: TGTGCCATCAGTGAGTCTCCAGCGGGGTACAATGAGCAGTTCTTC
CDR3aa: CAISESPAGYNEQFF

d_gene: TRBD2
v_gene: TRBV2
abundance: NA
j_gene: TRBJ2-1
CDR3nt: TGTGCCAGCAGTTATCGGCGGGGGGACAATGAGCAGTTCTTC
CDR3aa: CASSYRRGDNEQFF

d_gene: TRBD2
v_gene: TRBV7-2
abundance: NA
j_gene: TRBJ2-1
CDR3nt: TGTGCCAGCAGCCAGGGGCTAGCGGGGAACAATGAGCAGTTCTTC
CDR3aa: CASSQGLAGNNEQFF

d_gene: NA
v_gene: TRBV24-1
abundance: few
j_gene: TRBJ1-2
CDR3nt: TGTGCCACCAGTGACGGACCTTACGGGAACTATGGCTACACCTTC
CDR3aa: CATSDGPYGNYGYTF

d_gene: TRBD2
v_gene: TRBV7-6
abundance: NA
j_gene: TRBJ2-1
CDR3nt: TGTGCCAGCATCCGCCTGACTAGCGGGGGCAATGAGCAGTTCTTC
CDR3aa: CASIRLTSGGNEQFF

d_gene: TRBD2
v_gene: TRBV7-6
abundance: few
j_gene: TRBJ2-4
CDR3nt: TGTGCCAGCAGCTTAGATCCCCCGGGACTAGCGGGAATTCAACCTCTAGCCAAAAACATTCAGTACTTC
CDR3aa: CASSLDPPGLAGIQPLAKNIQYF

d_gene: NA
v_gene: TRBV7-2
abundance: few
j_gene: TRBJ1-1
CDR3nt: TGTGCCAGCAGCCCTTCACGGGACCTCCCTGAAGCTTTCTTT
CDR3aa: CASSPSRDLPEAFF

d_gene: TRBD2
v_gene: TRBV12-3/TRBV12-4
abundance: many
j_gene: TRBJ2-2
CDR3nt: TGTGCCAGCAGTTTATCCGGGGGGGCGAACACCGGGGAGCTGTTTTTT
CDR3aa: CASSLSGGANTGELFF

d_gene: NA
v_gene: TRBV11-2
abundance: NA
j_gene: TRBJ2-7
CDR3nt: TGTGCCAGCAGCTTAGCCATCAGATCCTACGAGCAGTACTTC
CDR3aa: CASSLAIRSYEQYF

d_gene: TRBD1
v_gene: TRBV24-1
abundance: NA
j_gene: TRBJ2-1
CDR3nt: TGTGCCACCAGTGGTTGGACAGGGGGCTCCAATGAGCAGTTCTTC
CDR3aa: CATSGWTGGSNEQFF

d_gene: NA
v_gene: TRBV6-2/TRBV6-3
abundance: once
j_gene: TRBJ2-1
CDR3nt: TGTGCCAGCTCCCAGCAAAATGAGCAGTTCTTC
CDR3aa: CASSQQNEQFF

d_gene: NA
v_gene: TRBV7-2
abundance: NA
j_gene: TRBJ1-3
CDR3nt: TGTGCCAGCAGCCTGAACCCTTCTAAGGCTGGGCCGGGTGGAAACACCATATATTTT
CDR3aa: CASSLNPSKAGPGGNTIYF

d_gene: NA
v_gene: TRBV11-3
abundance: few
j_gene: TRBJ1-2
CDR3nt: TGTGCCAGCAGCTCACGTTCTTTTGGAGGCTATGGCTACACCTTC
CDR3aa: CASSSRSFGGYGYTF

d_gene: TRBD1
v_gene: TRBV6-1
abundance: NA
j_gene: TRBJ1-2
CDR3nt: TGTGCCAGCGCCGGGACAGGAATTTTATATGGCTACACCTTC
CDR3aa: CASAGTGILYGYTF

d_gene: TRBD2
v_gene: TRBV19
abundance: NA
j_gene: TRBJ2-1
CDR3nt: TGTGCCAGTAGTATAGGTTTGCGGGAGCCCCCCAAAAATGAGCAGTTCTTC
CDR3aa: CASSIGLREPPKNEQFF

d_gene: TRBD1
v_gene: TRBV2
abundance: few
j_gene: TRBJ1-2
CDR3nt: TGTGCCAGCAGTTATGTAACAGGGGGAAAAGGCTACACCTTC
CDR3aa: CASSYVTGGKGYTF

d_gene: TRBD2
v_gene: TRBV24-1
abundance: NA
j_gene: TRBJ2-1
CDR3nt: TGTGCCACCAGTGGCCTAGCGGGAGTGGGTGAGCAGTTCTTC
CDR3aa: CATSGLAGVGEQFF

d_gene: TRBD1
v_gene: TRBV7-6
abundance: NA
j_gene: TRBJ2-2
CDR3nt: TGTGCCAGCAGCCAGACAGGGGCGAACACCGGGGAGCTGTTTTTT
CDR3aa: CASSQTGANTGELFF

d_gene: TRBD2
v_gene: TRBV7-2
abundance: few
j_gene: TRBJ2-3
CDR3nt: TGTGCCAGCAGCCAAAGGGGAGCGGGGGGGAGCACAGATACGCAGTATTTT
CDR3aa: CASSQRGAGGSTDTQYF